This T cell receptor (beta chain) was obtained from a study of T cells in Graves' hyperthyroidism and ophthalmopathy. General observations from the study: The model predicted ophthalmopathy a median around 6 months before onset. Ophthalmopathy cases were set apart from stable hyperthyroidism by a 13 V-J model. Blood also held most thyroid clonotypes expanded beyond 0.001.

Uncontrolled infection, other autoimmune disease, pregnancy or lactation barred patients from enrollment. On this clonotype: Antigen specificity is unknown.

The CDR3 is made up of 14 amino acids. With 0 bases removed from V and 4 bases from J, the gap between germline ends came to 12 bases. Germline values: CDR1 DFQATT, CDR2 SNEGSKA (reference sequence). Regions amplified from RNA transcripts were the TCR beta CDR3 regions. The TCR CDR3 first-round RT-PCR relied on the HTBI primer set. Each CDR3 protein is one row after TCRdb ran MiXCR on the multiplex PCR reads. In the table there are about 500,000 distinct CDR3 sequences, 40% to 50% of which are singletons. Sequenced sample: peripheral blood or thyroid tissue (not recorded which). This chain uses TRBV20-1 with TRBJ1-1; D remains unclear. This TCR derives from an adult woman with Graves' disease, either hyperthyroidism or ophthalmopathy (not recorded which). Here the CDR3 reads CSARDRRVGTEAFF. CDR3 in DNA: TGCAGTGCTAGAGACCGGCGGGTGGGCACTGAAGCTTTCTTT.